Sequencing of this T cell receptor beta chain was carried out in a study of patients and donors after allogeneic stem cell transplantation. MiXCR, run by TCRdb on the RT-PCR reads, gives a single entry per CDR3 protein. The table has 920,000 or so distinct CDR3 sequences, 15% to 20% seen once. The CDR3 runs 12 residues. The ends were cut back, 6 bases at V and 2 bases at J, with 11 bases in the middle. Looked up from germline, CDR1 is DFQATT and CDR2 is SNEGSKA (reference sequence). The chain links TRBV20-1 to TRBJ2-7; D remains unclear. Specimen: blood, either unsorted or a sorted T cell fraction (not recorded which). The sequence was obtained from a human donor who was either an allogeneic HSCT recipient or a stem cell or donor lymphocyte infusion donor (not recorded which). It is not recorded whose cells these are; they may come from a transplant donor. Written as DNA, the CDR3 is TGCAGTGCGCCTGGGTCTGCCTACGAGCAGTACTTC. It is translated as CSAPGSAYEQYF.